Presented here are 7 T cell receptor beta chains from one specimen sequenced in a study of tumor and adjacent non-tumor tissue in lung cancer. The template was RNA from unsorted bulk tissue. Distant lung tissue was collected more than 3 cm away from the tumor edge. Three rounds of nested PCR, following a modified ARM-PCR protocol, produced the TCRbeta library. MiXCR, applied by TCRdb to the multiplex PCR reads, yields one record per CDR3 protein. The table records some 100,000 distinct CDR3 sequences, roughly 60% of them present only once. The sequencing sample was made of distant non-tumor lung tissue. Every receptor here comes from a man younger than 45 with non-small cell lung cancer.

This chain connects TRBV20-1 to TRBJ2-4, with D possibly called TRBD1 or TRBD2 (6 bases each). V dropped 6 bases and J dropped 3 bases, with 15 bases sitting between them. Per germline, CDR1 DFQATT and CDR2 SNEGSKA (reference sequence). There are 14 residues in the CDR3. The CDR3 here is CSARHGGGKNIQYF. In DNA form, the CDR3 reads TGCAGTGCCAGGCACGGGGGCGGCAAAAACATTCAGTACTTC.

In its sample, this clonotype was seen a few times. The chain combines TRBV5-1 with TRBJ2-1; D is uncertain. Between the trimmed V and J ends, which lost 0 bases and 12 bases, there was a span of 13 bases. Per germline, CDR1 SGHRS and CDR2 YFSETQ. This CDR3 comprises 13 residues. CDR3 coding DNA: TGCGCCAGCAGCTTGGACTCTGGGTGGTGGCAGTTCTTC. Residues: CASSLDSGWWQFF. Supplemented by reference TRBV5-1 and TRBJ2-1, the full variable domain reads KAGVTQTPRYLIKTRGQQVTLSCSPISGHRSVSWYQQTPGQGLQFLFEYFSETQRNKGNFPGRFSGRQFSNSRSEMNVSTLELGDSALYLCASSLDSGWWQFFGPGTRLTVL.

The chain combines TRBV29-1 with TRBJ2-7; D not certain. The length of the CDR3 is 11 residues. V dropped 6 bases and J dropped 6 bases, with 12 bases sitting between them. Germline lookup yields CDR1 SQVTM and CDR2 ANQGSEA. The CDR3 DNA reads TGCAGCGTGTATGCTGGCGGCGAGCAGTACTTC. Translation gives CSVYAGGEQYF.

As for this clonotype: Relative to the germline gene, one junction end is altered; a read error may explain this. J is TRBJ2-7 and V is TRBV20-1; a possible D gene is TRBD2 (5 bases). Per the germline V gene, CDR1 is DFQATT and CDR2 is SNEGSKA (reference sequence). This CDR3 is 16 amino acids long. This chain's CDR3 is CSAITTNGQTSCEQYF. Written as DNA, the CDR3 is TGCAGTGCTATTACGACTAACGGGCAAACCTCCTGCGAGCAGTACTTC.

This clonotype was seen ten or more times. The chain joins TRBV4-3 to TRBJ2-1; 8 bases match TRBD2. After removal of 4 bases from V and 11 bases from J, the junction contained 7 bases not matched to a gene. Germline-derived CDR1 and CDR2 are LGHNA and YSLEER. CDR3 length equals 13 residues. CDR3: CASSLTSGEKQFF. CDR3 nucleotides: TGCGCCAGCAGCCTTACTAGCGGAGAAAAGCAGTTCTTC.

Regarding this clonotype: A much larger clonotype is one base distant, so this may be a read error. The J gene is TRBJ2-3, the V gene TRBV4-1; D is unclear. The CDR3 consists of 15 residues. V was shortened by 0 bases and J by 2 bases, with 9 bases between the two germline ends. Germline assignment: CDR1 MGHRA and CDR2 YSYEKL. CDR3 sequence reads: CASSQEIRATDTQYF. DNA of the CDR3: TGCGCCAGCAGCCAAGAAATCCGGGCCACAGATACGCAGTATTTT.

As for this clonotype: This sequence may be a read error, since a much larger clone differs from it by one base. The chain has TRBV28 and TRBJ2-7, with D perhaps being TRBD1 or TRBD2 (5 bases each). V was trimmed by 7 bases and J by 2 bases, leaving 18 bases between them. This CDR3 has 15 amino acids. The germline CDR1 and CDR2 sequences are MDHEN and SYDVKM. Written as DNA, the CDR3 is TGTGCCAGCATTTCGGGACCTACCCTAGCCTACGAGCAGTACTTC. Protein: CASISGPTLAYEQYF. Full variable domain (missing parts from reference TRBV28 and TRBJ2-7): DVKVTQSSRYLVKRTGEKVFLECVQDMDHENMFWYRQDPGLGLRLIYFSYDVKMKEKGDIPEGYSVSREKKERFSLILESASTNQTSMYLCASISGPTLAYEQYFGPGTRLTVT.